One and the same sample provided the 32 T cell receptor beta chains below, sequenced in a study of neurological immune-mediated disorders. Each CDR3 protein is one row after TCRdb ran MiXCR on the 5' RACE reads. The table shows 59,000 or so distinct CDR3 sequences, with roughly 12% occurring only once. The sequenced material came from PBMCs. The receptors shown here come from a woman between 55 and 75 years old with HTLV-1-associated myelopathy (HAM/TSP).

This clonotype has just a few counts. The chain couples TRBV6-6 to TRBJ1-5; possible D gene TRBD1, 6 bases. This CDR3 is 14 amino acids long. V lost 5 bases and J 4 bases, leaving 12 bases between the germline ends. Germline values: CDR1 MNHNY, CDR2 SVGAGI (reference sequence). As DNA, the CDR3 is TGTGCCAGCAGTGCCGGACAGATAAATCAGCCCCAGCATTTT. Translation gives CASSAGQINQPQHF.

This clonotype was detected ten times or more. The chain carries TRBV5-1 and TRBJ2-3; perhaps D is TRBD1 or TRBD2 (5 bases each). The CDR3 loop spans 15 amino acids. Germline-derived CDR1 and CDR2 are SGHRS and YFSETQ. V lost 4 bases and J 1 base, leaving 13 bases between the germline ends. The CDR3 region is CASSVGTIRTDTQYF. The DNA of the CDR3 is TGCGCCAGCAGCGTAGGGACCATCCGCACAGATACGCAGTATTTT.

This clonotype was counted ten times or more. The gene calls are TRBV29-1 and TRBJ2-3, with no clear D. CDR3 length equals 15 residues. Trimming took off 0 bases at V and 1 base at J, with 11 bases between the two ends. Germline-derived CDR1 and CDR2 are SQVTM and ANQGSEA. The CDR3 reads CSVEDSRRGTDTQYF. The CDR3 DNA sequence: TGCAGCGTTGAAGACTCAAGGCGCGGCACAGATACGCAGTATTTT.

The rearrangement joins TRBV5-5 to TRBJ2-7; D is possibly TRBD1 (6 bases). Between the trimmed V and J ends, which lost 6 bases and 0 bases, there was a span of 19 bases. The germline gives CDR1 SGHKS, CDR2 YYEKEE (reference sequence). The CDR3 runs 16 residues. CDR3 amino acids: CASNRFLVDSSYEQYF. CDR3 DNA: TGTGCCAGCAACCGATTTTTGGTGGACAGCTCCTACGAGCAGTACTTC. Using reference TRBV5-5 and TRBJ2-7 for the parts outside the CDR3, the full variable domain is DAGVTQSPTHLIKTRGQQVTLRCSPISGHKSVSWYQQVLGQGPQFIFQYYEKEERGRGNFPDRFSARQFPNYSSELNVNALLLGDSALYLCASNRFLVDSSYEQYFGPGTRLTVT.

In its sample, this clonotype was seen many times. The CDR3: CASSLRGRETQYF. The CDR3 DNA reads TGTGCCAGCAGCTTGCGGGGGAGGGAGACCCAGTACTTC. The rearrangement uses TRBV7-2 and TRBJ2-5; TRBD2 agrees at 7 bases. This CDR3 has 13 amino acids. CDR1 is SGHTA, CDR2 FQGNSA, per germline. Losses at the gene ends were 3 bases for V and 5 bases for J; bases not matched to a gene: 3.

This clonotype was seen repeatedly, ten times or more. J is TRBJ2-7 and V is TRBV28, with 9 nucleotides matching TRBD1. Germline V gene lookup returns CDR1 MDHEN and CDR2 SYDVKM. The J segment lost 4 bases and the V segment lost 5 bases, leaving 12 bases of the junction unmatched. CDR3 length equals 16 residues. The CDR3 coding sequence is TGTGCCAGCAGTACAATAGGACAGGGGTCCTTTTACGAGCAGTACTTC. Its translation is CASSTIGQGSFYEQYF.

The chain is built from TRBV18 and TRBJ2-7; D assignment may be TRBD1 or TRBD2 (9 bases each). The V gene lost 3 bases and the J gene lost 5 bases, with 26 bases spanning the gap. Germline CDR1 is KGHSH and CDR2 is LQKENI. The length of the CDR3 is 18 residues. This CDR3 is CASSPDRGIAGARNEQYF. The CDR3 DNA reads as TGTGCCAGCTCACCGGACAGGGGAATAGCGGGAGCGCGTAACGAGCAGTACTTC.

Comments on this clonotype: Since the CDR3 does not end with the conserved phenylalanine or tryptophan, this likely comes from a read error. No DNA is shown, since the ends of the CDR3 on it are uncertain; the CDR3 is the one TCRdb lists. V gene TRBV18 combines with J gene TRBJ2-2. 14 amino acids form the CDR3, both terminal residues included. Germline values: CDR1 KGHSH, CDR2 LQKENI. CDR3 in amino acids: CASSPQQRSGELVS.

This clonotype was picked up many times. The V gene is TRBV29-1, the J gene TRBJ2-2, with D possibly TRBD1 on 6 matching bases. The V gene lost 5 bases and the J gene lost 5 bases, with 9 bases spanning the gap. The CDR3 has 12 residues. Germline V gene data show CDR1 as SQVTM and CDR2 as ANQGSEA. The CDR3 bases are TGCAGCGTTAATAGGGGGACCGGGGAGCTGTTTTTT. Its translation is CSVNRGTGELFF.

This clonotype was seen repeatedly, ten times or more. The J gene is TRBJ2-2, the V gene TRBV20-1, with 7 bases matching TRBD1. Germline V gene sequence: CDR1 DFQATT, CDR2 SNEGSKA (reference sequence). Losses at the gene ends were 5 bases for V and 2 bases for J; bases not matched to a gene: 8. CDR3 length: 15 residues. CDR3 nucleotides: TGCAGTGCTTCCCGAGACAGGGCCAACACCGGGGAGCTGTTTTTT. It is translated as CSASRDRANTGELFF.

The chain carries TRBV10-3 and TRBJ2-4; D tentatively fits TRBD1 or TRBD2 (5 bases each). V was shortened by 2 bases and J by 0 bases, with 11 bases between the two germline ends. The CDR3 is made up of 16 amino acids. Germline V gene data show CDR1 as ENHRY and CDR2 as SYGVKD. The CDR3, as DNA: TGTGCCATCAGTGAGGCAGGGAGTCTAGCCAAAAACATTCAGTACTTC. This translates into CAISEAGSLAKNIQYF.

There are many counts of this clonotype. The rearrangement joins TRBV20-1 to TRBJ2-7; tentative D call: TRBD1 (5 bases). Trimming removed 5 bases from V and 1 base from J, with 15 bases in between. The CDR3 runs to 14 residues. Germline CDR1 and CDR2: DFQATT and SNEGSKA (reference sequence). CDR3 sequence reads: CSAGPVGLSYEQYF. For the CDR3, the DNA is TGCAGTGCTGGGCCTGTGGGGCTATCCTACGAGCAGTACTTC.

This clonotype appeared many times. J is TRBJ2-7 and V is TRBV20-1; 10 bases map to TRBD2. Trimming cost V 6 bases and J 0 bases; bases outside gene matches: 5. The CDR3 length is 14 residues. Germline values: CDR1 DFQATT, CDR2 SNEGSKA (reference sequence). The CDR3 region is CSALSGRVSYEQYF. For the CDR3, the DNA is TGCAGTGCCCTGAGCGGGAGGGTCTCCTACGAGCAGTACTTC.

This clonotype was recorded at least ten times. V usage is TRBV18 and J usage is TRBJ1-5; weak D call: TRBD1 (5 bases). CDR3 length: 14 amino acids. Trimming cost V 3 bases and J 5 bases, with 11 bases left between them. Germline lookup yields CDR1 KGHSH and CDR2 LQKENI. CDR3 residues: CASSPPGSHQPQHF. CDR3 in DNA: TGTGCCAGCTCACCCCCAGGGAGTCATCAGCCCCAGCATTTT.

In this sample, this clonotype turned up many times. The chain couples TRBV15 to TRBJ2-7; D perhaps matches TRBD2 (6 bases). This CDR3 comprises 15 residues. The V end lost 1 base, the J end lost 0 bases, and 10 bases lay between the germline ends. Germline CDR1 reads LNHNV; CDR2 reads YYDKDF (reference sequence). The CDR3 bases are TGTGCCACCAGCAGAGTAGGGACTGCCTCCTACGAGCAGTACTTC. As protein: CATSRVGTASYEQYF.

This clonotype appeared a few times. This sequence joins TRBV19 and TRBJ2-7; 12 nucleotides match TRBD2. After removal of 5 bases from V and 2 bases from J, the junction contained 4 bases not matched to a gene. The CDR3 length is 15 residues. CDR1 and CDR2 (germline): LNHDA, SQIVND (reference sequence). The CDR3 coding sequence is TGTGCCAGTAGTGGACGACTAGCGGGAGCCTACGAGCAGTACTTC. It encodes CASSGRLAGAYEQYF. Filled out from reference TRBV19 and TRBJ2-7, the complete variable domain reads DGGITQSPKYLFRKEGQNVTLSCEQNLNHDAMYWYRQDPGQGLRLIYYSQIVNDFQKGDIAEGYSVSREKKESFPLTVTSAQKNPTAFYLCASSGRLAGAYEQYFGPGTRLTVT.

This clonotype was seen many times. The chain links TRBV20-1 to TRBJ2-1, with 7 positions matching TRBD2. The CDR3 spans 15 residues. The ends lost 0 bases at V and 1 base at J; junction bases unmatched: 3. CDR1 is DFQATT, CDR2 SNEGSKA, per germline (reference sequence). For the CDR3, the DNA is TGCAGTGCTAGAGACCGGCGGGGGTCCTACAATGAGCAGTTCTTC. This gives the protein CSARDRRGSYNEQFF.

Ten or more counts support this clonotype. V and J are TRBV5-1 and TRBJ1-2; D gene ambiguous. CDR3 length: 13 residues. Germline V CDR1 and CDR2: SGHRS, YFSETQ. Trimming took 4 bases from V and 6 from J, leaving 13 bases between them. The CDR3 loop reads CASSRHERDGYTF. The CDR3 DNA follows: TGCGCCAGCAGCCGCCACGAGAGGGATGGCTACACCTTC.

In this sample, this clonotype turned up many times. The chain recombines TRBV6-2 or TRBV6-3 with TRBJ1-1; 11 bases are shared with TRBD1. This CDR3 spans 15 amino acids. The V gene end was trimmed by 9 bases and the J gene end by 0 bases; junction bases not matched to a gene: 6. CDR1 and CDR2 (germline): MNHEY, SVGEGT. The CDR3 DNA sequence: TGTGCCAGGAAACGGGACAGGGGGATGAACACTGAAGCTTTCTTT. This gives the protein CARKRDRGMNTEAFF.

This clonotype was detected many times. CDR3 region: CASSLVFSGQSYEQYF. The CDR3 DNA is TGCGCCAGCAGCTTGGTCTTTTCGGGACAGTCCTACGAGCAGTACTTC. J is TRBJ2-7 and V is TRBV5-1, with TRBD1 matching 7 bases. V shed 0 bases, J shed 1 base, and the junction held 7 bases outside the gene matches. The germline V gene has CDR1 SGHRS and CDR2 YFSETQ. This CDR3 is built from 16 residues.

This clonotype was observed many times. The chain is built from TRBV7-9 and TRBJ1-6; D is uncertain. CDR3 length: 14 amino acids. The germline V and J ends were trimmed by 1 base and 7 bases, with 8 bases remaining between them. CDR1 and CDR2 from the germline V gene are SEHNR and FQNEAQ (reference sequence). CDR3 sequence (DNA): TGTGCCAGCAGCTTAGGAAATCCCAATTCACCCCTCCACTTT. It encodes CASSLGNPNSPLHF.

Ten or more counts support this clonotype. CDR3 amino acids: CASSPEGGTSYEQYF. For the CDR3, the DNA is TGTGCCAGCAGTCCGGAGGGAGGGACCTCCTACGAGCAGTACTTC. This chain uses TRBV27 with TRBJ2-7; 7 bases agree with TRBD2. CDR1 MNHEY and CDR2 SMNVEV come from the germline V gene (reference sequence). With 5 bases clipped from V and 0 bases from J, the junction kept 7 bases outside the gene matches. The CDR3 runs to 15 residues.

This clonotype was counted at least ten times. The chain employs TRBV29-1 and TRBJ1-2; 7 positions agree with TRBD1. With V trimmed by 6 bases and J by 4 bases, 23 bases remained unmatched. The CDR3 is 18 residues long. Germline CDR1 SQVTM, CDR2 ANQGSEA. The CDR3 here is CSVHYTTGTTPTGYGYTF. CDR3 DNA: TGCAGCGTGCACTATACGACAGGGACCACCCCGACTGGCTATGGCTACACCTTC.

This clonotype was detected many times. CDR3 region: CASSLVGQGDNEQFF. DNA of the CDR3: TGTGCCAGCAGCTTGGTGGGACAGGGAGACAATGAGCAGTTCTTC. The chain combines TRBV5-6 with TRBJ2-1; 9 bases line up with TRBD1. The CDR3 is made up of 15 amino acids. CDR1 and CDR2 from the germline V gene are SGHDT and YYEEEE. The ends lost 0 bases at V and 5 bases at J; junction bases unmatched: 3.

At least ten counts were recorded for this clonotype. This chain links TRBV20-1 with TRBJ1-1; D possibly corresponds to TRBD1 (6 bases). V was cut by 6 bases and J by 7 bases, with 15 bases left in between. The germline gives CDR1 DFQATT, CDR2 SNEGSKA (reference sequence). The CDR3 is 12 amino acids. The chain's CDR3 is CSALTGTSEAFF. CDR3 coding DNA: TGCAGTGCCTTAACAGGGACAAGTGAAGCTTTCTTT.

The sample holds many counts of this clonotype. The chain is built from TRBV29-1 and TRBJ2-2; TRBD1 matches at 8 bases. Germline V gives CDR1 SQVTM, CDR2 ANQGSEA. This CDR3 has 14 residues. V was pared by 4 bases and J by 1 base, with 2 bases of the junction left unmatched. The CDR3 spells CSVGTGGNTGELFF. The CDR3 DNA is TGCAGCGTTGGTACAGGGGGGAACACCGGGGAGCTGTTTTTT.

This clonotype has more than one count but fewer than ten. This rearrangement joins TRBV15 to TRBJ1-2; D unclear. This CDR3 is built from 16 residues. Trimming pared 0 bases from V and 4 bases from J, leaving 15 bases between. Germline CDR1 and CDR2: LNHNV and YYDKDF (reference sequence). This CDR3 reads CATSREKGRRPYGYTF. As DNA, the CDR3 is TGTGCCACCAGCAGAGAAAAGGGCCGGCGGCCCTATGGCTACACCTTC.

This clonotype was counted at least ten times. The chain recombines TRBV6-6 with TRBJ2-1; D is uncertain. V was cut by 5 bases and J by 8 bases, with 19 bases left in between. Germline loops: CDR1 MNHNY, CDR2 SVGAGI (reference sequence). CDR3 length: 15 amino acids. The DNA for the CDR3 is TGTGCCAGCAGTCAGCTGAGATCGGTCGACGATGAGCAGTTCTTC. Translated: CASSQLRSVDDEQFF.

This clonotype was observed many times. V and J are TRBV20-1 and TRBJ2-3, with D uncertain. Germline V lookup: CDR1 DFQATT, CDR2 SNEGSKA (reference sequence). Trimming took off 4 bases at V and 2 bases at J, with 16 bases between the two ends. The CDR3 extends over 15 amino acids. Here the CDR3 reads CSAMLALSPTDTQYF. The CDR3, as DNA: TGCAGTGCTATGCTGGCGCTTAGCCCCACAGATACGCAGTATTTT.

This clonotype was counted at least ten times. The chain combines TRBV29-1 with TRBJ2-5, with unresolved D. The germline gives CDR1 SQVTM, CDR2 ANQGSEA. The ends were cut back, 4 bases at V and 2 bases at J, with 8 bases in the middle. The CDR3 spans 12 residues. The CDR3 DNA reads TGCAGCGTTGCCAGGAATCAAGAGACCCAGTACTTC. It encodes CSVARNQETQYF.

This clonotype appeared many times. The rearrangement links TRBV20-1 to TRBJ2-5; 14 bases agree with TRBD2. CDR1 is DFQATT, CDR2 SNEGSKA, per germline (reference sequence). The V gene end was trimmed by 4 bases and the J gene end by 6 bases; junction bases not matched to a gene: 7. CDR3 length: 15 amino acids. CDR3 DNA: TGCAGTGCTATTTCTGGACTAGCGGGAGGACAGACCCAGTACTTC. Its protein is CSAISGLAGGQTQYF.

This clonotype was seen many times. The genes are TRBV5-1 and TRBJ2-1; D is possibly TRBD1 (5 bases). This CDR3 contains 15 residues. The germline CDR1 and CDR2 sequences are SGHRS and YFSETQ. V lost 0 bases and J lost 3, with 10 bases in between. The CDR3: CASSLGRVDYNEQFF. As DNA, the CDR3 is TGCGCCAGCAGCTTGGGCAGGGTAGACTACAATGAGCAGTTCTTC.